One sample yielded the 32 T cell receptor beta chains listed below, sequenced in a study of blood T cell repertoires in COVID-19. Data came from immunoSEQ multiplex PCR; TCRdb stores just in-frame clones and leaves some out. The profile covers some 400,000 clones, with more than 85% appearing a single time and roughly 0.86% taken by the ten largest. The sample comprised PBMCs or T cells enriched from blood (not recorded which). The receptors stem from a woman between 40 and 50 years old who had been exposed to COVID-19.

The chain is built from TRBV18 and TRBJ1-3; a possible D gene is TRBD1 (5 bases). From germline, CDR1 is KGHSH and CDR2 LQKENI. Trimming stripped 2 bases from V and 4 bases from J, with 12 bases between. The CDR3 is 15 residues long. The CDR3 is CASSPSQGMGNTIYF. As DNA, the CDR3 is TGTGCCAGCTCACCATCCCAGGGAATGGGAAACACCATATATTTT.

V and J are TRBV3-1 (or the pseudogene TRBV3-2) and TRBJ1-5; D is undetermined. The V and J ends lost 1 base and 5 bases respectively, with 6 bases between them. The CDR3 runs to 13 residues. Germline CDR1 reads LGHDT; CDR2 reads YNNKEL (reference sequence). The CDR3 sequence: CASSQGEDQPQHF. CDR3 in DNA: TGTGCCAGCAGCCAAGGGGAGGATCAGCCCCAGCATTTT.

The V and J genes are TRBV7-2 and TRBJ1-6; TRBD1 matches at 8 bases. From germline, CDR1 is SGHTA and CDR2 FQGNSA. V was pared by 3 bases and J by 7 bases, with 5 bases of the junction left unmatched. The CDR3 consists of 15 residues. CDR3 amino acids: CASSFQGASNSPLHF. CDR3 bases: TGTGCCAGCAGCTTTCAGGGGGCGTCGAATTCACCCCTCCACTTT.

V and J are TRBV13 and TRBJ1-4; D is possibly TRBD1 (6 bases). Trimming pared 5 bases from V and 5 bases from J, leaving 12 bases between. This CDR3 has 14 residues. CDR1 and CDR2 (germline): PRHDT, FYEKMQ (reference sequence). The CDR3 DNA is TGTGCCAGCAGCACCCCGGGACAAAATGAAAAACTGTTTTTT. It yields the protein CASSTPGQNEKLFF.

The chain joins TRBV6-5 to TRBJ2-5, with a tentative D call TRBD2 (5 bases). CDR1 is MNHEY and CDR2 is SVGAGI in the germline V gene. The V and J ends lost 6 bases and 9 bases respectively, with 11 bases between them. The CDR3 extends over 11 amino acids. CDR3 amino acids: CASSTGVAQYF. CDR3 nucleotide sequence: TGTGCCAGCAGCACCGGGGTTGCCCAGTACTTC.

This chain links TRBV4-3 with TRBJ1-2; D gene unclear. Trimming took off 1 base at V and 2 bases at J, with 11 bases between the two ends. The CDR3 loop spans 15 amino acids. Germline values: CDR1 LGHNA, CDR2 YSLEER. CDR3 loop: CASSQVSIANYGYTF. The CDR3 DNA sequence: TGCGCCAGCAGCCAAGTTAGCATCGCAAACTATGGCTACACCTTC.

This clone occurred once. The DNA of the CDR3 is TGTGCCAGCAGCCCCGGACAGGGGGATAGGAATGAGCAGTTCTTC. Protein: CASSPGQGDRNEQFF. This chain links TRBV6-6 with TRBJ2-1; 10 nucleotides agree with TRBD1. The trim removed 6 bases at V and 7 bases at J, leaving 9 bases unmatched. This CDR3 has 15 amino acids. In germline, CDR1 is MNHNY, CDR2 SVGAGI (reference sequence).

The chain combines TRBV20-1 with TRBJ2-1, with D unclear. V was trimmed by 3 bases and J by 9 bases, leaving 9 bases between them. Germline V CDR1 and CDR2: DFQATT, SNEGSKA (reference sequence). The CDR3 covers 11 residues. The CDR3 region is CSASILSEQFF. The CDR3, as DNA: TGCAGTGCTAGTATCCTGAGTGAGCAGTTCTTC.

The chain has TRBV3-1 (or the pseudogene TRBV3-2) and TRBJ1-2, with TRBD1 matching over 7 bases. Unmatched junction bases numbered 3, after V lost 4 bases and J lost 4 bases. Looked up from germline, CDR1 is LGHDT and CDR2 is YNNKEL (reference sequence). This CDR3 has 13 residues. The CDR3 DNA sequence: TGTGCCAGCAGCCGGGGGGACAGCTATGGCTACACCTTC. It translates to CASSRGDSYGYTF.

The CDR3 DNA is TGTGCCAGCAGCTTAATTGCGCGGGGGGGCCGAGATACGCAGTATTTT. It yields the protein CASSLIARGGRDTQYF. V usage is TRBV7-3 and J usage is TRBJ2-3; 9 bases match TRBD2. Germline V gene sequence: CDR1 SGHTA, CDR2 FQGTGA. V gave up 1 base and J gave up 5 bases; unmatched junction bases: 7. This CDR3 has 16 amino acids.

The rearrangement links TRBV28 to TRBJ1-6; 10 positions agree with TRBD1. Germline CDR1 and CDR2: MDHEN and SYDVKM. The CDR3 has 21 residues. J lost 0 bases, V lost 5 bases, and 16 bases had no gene match. CDR3 nucleotides: TGTGCCAGCAGTACACCATCGCCCGGGACAGGGGACAGCTCCTATAATTCACCCCTCCACTTT. This translates into CASSTPSPGTGDSSYNSPLHF. The variable domain in full, with the rest retrieved from reference TRBV28 and TRBJ1-6, is DVKVTQSSRYLVKRTGEKVFLECVQDMDHENMFWYRQDPGLGLRLIYFSYDVKMKEKGDIPEGYSVSREKKERFSLILESASTNQTSMYLCASSTPSPGTGDSSYNSPLHFGNGTRLTVT.

This clone appeared once. This chain uses TRBV4-1 with TRBJ1-3; the D is unclear. CDR3 length: 17 residues. Germline V gives CDR1 MGHRA, CDR2 YSYEKL. Trimming removed 0 bases at V and 5 bases at J, with 17 bases between. CDR3 in DNA: TGCGCCAGCAGCCAAGAGCCTCGGGGATACCGCCGAAACACCATATATTTT. The encoded protein is CASSQEPRGYRRNTIYF.

This CDR3 reads CASGLVPAAGHRSYNSPLHF. CDR3 coding DNA: TGTGCTAGTGGTTTGGTACCCGCCGCAGGCCACCGCTCCTATAATTCACCCCTCCACTTT. The V call is TRBV12-5, the J call TRBJ1-6; D gene uncertain. CDR3 length equals 20 residues. The V gene lost 0 bases and the J gene lost 0 bases, with 18 bases spanning the gap. Germline CDR1 LGHNT, CDR2 FRNRAP.

This chain links TRBV19 with TRBJ1-1; TRBD1 matches 9 bases. The J segment lost 1 base and the V segment lost 4 bases, leaving 7 bases of the junction unmatched. The germline CDR1 and CDR2 sequences are LNHDA and SQIVND (reference sequence). This CDR3 contains 16 residues. CDR3 coding DNA: TGTGCCAGTAGTAAGGCGCCGGGACAGGGGAACACTGAAGCTTTCTTT. Encoded protein: CASSKAPGQGNTEAFF.

The J gene is TRBJ2-1, the V gene TRBV7-9, with D possibly TRBD2 on 6 matching bases. V was cut by 5 bases and J by 7 bases, with 9 bases left in between. CDR3 size: 12 residues. The germline V gene encodes CDR1 SEHNR and CDR2 FQNEAQ (reference sequence). The CDR3 reads CASSNGGNEQFF. CDR3 DNA: TGTGCCAGCAGCAATGGGGGGAATGAGCAGTTCTTC.

This clone has a single count. J is TRBJ1-2 and V is TRBV19, with TRBD1 as a possible D gene (6 bases). The CDR3 is made up of 14 amino acids. V lost 4 bases and J lost 3, with 12 bases in between. Germline assignment: CDR1 LNHDA and CDR2 SQIVND (reference sequence). In DNA, the CDR3 is TGTGCCAGTAGTACCCAGGCAGGGGACTATGGCTACACCTTC. It codes for CASSTQAGDYGYTF. The whole variable domain, filled in from reference TRBV19 and TRBJ1-2, reads DGGITQSPKYLFRKEGQNVTLSCEQNLNHDAMYWYRQDPGQGLRLIYYSQIVNDFQKGDIAEGYSVSREKKESFPLTVTSAQKNPTAFYLCASSTQAGDYGYTFGSGTRLTVV.

This CDR3 reads CASNQRSQETQYF. The CDR3 DNA sequence: TGTGCCAGCAATCAGAGGAGCCAAGAGACCCAGTACTTC. V and J are TRBV2 and TRBJ2-5; D call uncertain. V was trimmed by 7 bases and J by 1 base, leaving 10 bases between them. CDR1 is SNHLY and CDR2 is FYNNEI in the germline V gene. This CDR3 contains 13 residues.

This clone showed up just once. V gene TRBV19 combines with J gene TRBJ1-4; TRBD1 matches 9 bases. The ends lost 6 bases at V and 6 bases at J; junction bases unmatched: 5. Per the germline V gene, CDR1 is LNHDA and CDR2 is SQIVND (reference sequence). The CDR3 is 14 residues long. The CDR3, as DNA: TGTGCCAGTAGAGAGGGACAGGGATATGAAAAACTGTTTTTT. Translation gives CASREGQGYEKLFF.

The count of this clone is one. The CDR3, as DNA: TGTGCCAGTACTCACAGGGGCAATCAGCCCCAGCATTTT. Amino acids: CASTHRGNQPQHF. The chain carries TRBV6-6 and TRBJ1-5, with TRBD1 as a possible D gene (6 bases). In germline, CDR1 is MNHNY, CDR2 SVGAGI (reference sequence). The V end lost 9 bases, the J end lost 2 bases, and 11 bases lay between the germline ends. This CDR3 spans 13 amino acids.

V gene TRBV2 combines with J gene TRBJ1-6; tentative D call: TRBD1 (6 bases). The V end was cut by 6 bases, the J end by 0 bases, with 9 bases between. Germline assignment: CDR1 SNHLY and CDR2 FYNNEI. This CDR3 has 15 amino acids. This CDR3 is CASRMDSSYNSPLHF. In DNA, the CDR3 is TGTGCCAGCAGAATGGACAGCTCCTATAATTCACCCCTCCACTTT.

V usage is TRBV3-1 (or the pseudogene TRBV3-2) and J usage is TRBJ2-2; D is ambiguous. The CDR3 extends over 13 amino acids. Looked up from germline, CDR1 is LGHDT and CDR2 is YNNKEL (reference sequence). Trimming pared 1 base from V and 6 bases from J, leaving 6 bases between. CDR3 nucleotide sequence: TGTGCCAGCAGCCAAGGTGGCCCCGGGGAGCTGTTTTTT. This translates into CASSQGGPGELFF.

This chain uses TRBV15 with TRBJ2-7, with D perhaps TRBD1 (6 bases). Germline V gene sequence: CDR1 LNHNV, CDR2 YYDKDF (reference sequence). Trimming took off 2 bases at V and 6 bases at J, with 14 bases between the two ends. CDR3 length: 14 residues. In nucleotides, the CDR3 is TGTGCCACCAGCAGATCCGGGACAATAAGCGAGCAGTACTTC. This gives the protein CATSRSGTISEQYF. Drawing the rest from reference TRBV15 and TRBJ2-7, the complete variable domain is DAMVIQNPRYQVTQFGKPVTLSCSQTLNHNVMYWYQQKSSQAPKLLFHYYDKDFNNEADTPDNFQSRRPNTSFCFLDIRSPGLGDTAMYLCATSRSGTISEQYFGPGTRLTVT.

This clone was seen only once. The genes are TRBV2 and TRBJ1-5; D remains unclear. CDR3 length: 15 amino acids. The V end was cut by 1 base, the J end by 2 bases, with 9 bases between. From germline, CDR1 is SNHLY and CDR2 FYNNEI. CDR3 protein: CASSEVGVGNQPQHF. As DNA, the CDR3 is TGTGCCAGCAGTGAAGTCGGGGTAGGCAATCAGCCCCAGCATTTT.

This clone has only one observation. Other DNA sequences in this specimen translate into the identical CDR3. The CDR3 DNA is TGTGCCAGCAGACCACAGGGATCTGGGGCCAACGTCCTGACTTTC. Translated: CASRPQGSGANVLTF. The chain links TRBV27 to TRBJ2-6, with D perhaps matching TRBD1 (6 bases). Trimming removed 6 bases at V and 1 base at J, with 10 bases between. CDR1 is MNHEY, CDR2 SMNVEV, per germline (reference sequence). The CDR3 consists of 15 residues.

This chain joins TRBV27 and TRBJ1-5, with a possible D match to TRBD1 (5 bases). The germline gives CDR1 MNHEY, CDR2 SMNVEV (reference sequence). There are 13 residues in the CDR3. The ends were cut back, 5 bases at V and 8 bases at J, with 13 bases in the middle. CDR3 sequence reads: CASSPDGGKPQHF. The CDR3 DNA is TGTGCCAGCAGTCCCGATGGGGGGAAGCCCCAGCATTTT.

This chain connects TRBV9 to TRBJ1-1; D is ambiguous. In germline, CDR1 is SGDLS, CDR2 YYNGEE. The CDR3 totals 14 residues. With 0 bases removed from V and 4 bases from J, the gap between germline ends came to 10 bases. The CDR3 coding sequence is TGTGCCAGCAGCGTAGGGCCGGGAGCCACTGAAGCTTTCTTT. It translates to CASSVGPGATEAFF.

The chain joins TRBV2 to TRBJ1-2, with D unclear. The CDR3 loop spans 13 amino acids. Germline V gene lookup returns CDR1 SNHLY and CDR2 FYNNEI. V was clipped by 2 bases and J by 5 bases, with 9 bases between them. CDR3 coding DNA: TGTGCCAGCAGTGAATCCAGACTGTATGGCTACACCTTC. Amino acid sequence: CASSESRLYGYTF.

This chain connects TRBV7-9 to TRBJ2-1; 7 bases align to TRBD1. Germline V gives CDR1 SEHNR, CDR2 FQNEAQ (reference sequence). CDR3 length equals 12 residues. V dropped 6 bases and J dropped 8; count of bases not matched to a gene: 4. CDR3 DNA: TGTGCCAGCAGACGACAGGGCGATGAGCAGTTCTTC. Translation: CASRRQGDEQFF.

The chain joins TRBV9 to TRBJ2-1; D unclear. The CDR3 contains 13 residues. The V end lost 4 bases, the J end lost 2 bases, and 7 bases lay between the germline ends. Germline-derived CDR1 and CDR2 are SGDLS and YYNGEE. The CDR3 region has the DNA TGTGCCAGCAGCCCCAAGCCCTACAATGAGCAGTTCTTC. This codes for CASSPKPYNEQFF. The whole variable domain, remainder taken from reference TRBV9 and TRBJ2-1, is DSGVTQTPKHLITATGQRVTLRCSPRSGDLSVYWYQQSLDQGLQFLIQYYNGEERAKGNILERFSAQQFPDLHSELNLSSLELGDSALYFCASSPKPYNEQFFGPGTRLTVL.

The chain uses TRBV3-1 (or the pseudogene TRBV3-2) and TRBJ1-6; TRBD1 might be the D (6 bases). The CDR3 is made up of 15 amino acids. Trimming shortened V by 1 base and J by 14 bases, and 18 bases separated the two germline ends. Per germline, CDR1 LGHDT and CDR2 YNNKEL (reference sequence). CDR3 amino acids: CASSQGTRGIRALHF. The CDR3 nucleotides are TGTGCCAGCAGCCAAGGGACCAGGGGCATAAGAGCCCTCCACTTT.

With respect to this clone: The sample has other DNA sequences that encode this CDR3 too. V gene TRBV18 combines with J gene TRBJ1-5; perhaps TRBD1 as D (5 bases). The V and J ends lost 2 bases and 5 bases respectively, with 10 bases between them. Germline-derived CDR1 and CDR2 are KGHSH and LQKENI. The CDR3 covers 14 residues. The CDR3 nucleotides are TGTGCCAGCTCACCAAGTGGGGGGGATCAGCCCCAGCATTTT. Its translation: CASSPSGGDQPQHF. Supplemented by reference TRBV18 and TRBJ1-5, the full variable domain reads NAGVMQNPRHLVRRRGQEARLRCSPMKGHSHVYWYRQLPEEGLKFMVYLQKENIIDESGMPKERFSAEFPKEGPSILRIQQVVRGDSAAYFCASSPSGGDQPQHFGDGTRLSIL.

The chain uses TRBV19 and TRBJ1-6, with unresolved D. The length of the CDR3 is 13 residues. Trimming stripped 8 bases from V and 0 bases from J, with 5 bases between. The germline V gene has CDR1 LNHDA and CDR2 SQIVND (reference sequence). CDR3 sequence: CASGSSYNSPLHF. CDR3 bases: TGTGCCAGTGGGAGCTCCTATAATTCACCCCTCCACTTT.